This T cell receptor (beta chain) derives from a study of T cell clusters in autoimmune cytopenias. One tube held mixed TRB-A and TRB-B primer pools for touch-down PCR. TCRdb re-called the multiplex PCR reads, yielding one record per CDR3 amino acid sequence without DNA. This specimen shows a few thousand distinct CDR3 sequences; the ten leading clones hold around 53%. Considering frequency, this clonotype is medium-sized (0.01 to 0.1%). Its matching antigen is unknown. Each sample's input was roughly 250 ng genomic DNA, 30,000 to 45,000 genome equivalents. CDR3 length: 13 amino acids. CDR1 is LNHNV, CDR2 YYDKDF, per germline (reference sequence). Study conclusions and caveats: The T cell clusters came from computational analysis alone and lack functional validation. The cluster-lack signature was not seen for secondary cytopenia versus chronic lymphocytic leukemia. TRB repertoire shifts in secondary cytopenia and chronic lymphocytic leukemia mostly reflected lymphoma, not autoimmunity.

This rearrangement joins TRBV15 to TRBJ1-6. The sample consisted of peripheral blood. The clonotype originates from a human donor with an autoimmune cytopenia or autoimmune hepatitis (not recorded which). CDR3: CATRGLGSSPLHF.